The 3 T cell receptor beta chains given below trace back to one sample, sequenced in a study of PD-L1 blockade in urothelial cancer. Assay used: immunoSEQ multiplex PCR; TCRdb lists only in-frame clones, some missing. The profile covers about 50,000 clones, with roughly 80% appearing a single time and approximately 3.3% taken by the ten largest. The sample consisted of PBMCs, taken around atezolizumab (anti-PD-L1) treatment. Receptor source: a man aged 65 to 85 with urothelial cancer.

The V gene is TRBV7-6, the J gene TRBJ2-2; 13 nucleotides align to TRBD2. From germline, CDR1 is SGHVS and CDR2 FNYEAQ. V trimming: 1 base; J trimming: 7 bases; junction bases outside the gene matches: 6. This CDR3 has 17 amino acids. The CDR3 here is CASSLGRTSGSIGELFF. Here the CDR3 DNA reads TGTGCCAGCAGCTTAGGCAGGACTAGCGGGAGTATCGGGGAGCTGTTTTTT.

In DNA, the CDR3 is TGTGCCTGGAGTGTAGCAGGGATTTACGGCTACACCTTC. This sequence encodes CAWSVAGIYGYTF. This chain links TRBV30 with TRBJ1-2, with D perhaps matching TRBD1 (5 bases). Germline V gives CDR1 GTSNPN, CDR2 SVGIG (reference sequence). The CDR3 sequence is 13 residues long. V dropped 0 bases and J dropped 8 bases, with 13 bases sitting between them.

V and J are TRBV21-1 and TRBJ2-7; TRBD1, the table's D call, lacks a check against the DNA. TRBV21-1 is described as a pseudogene. This CDR3 is built from 13 residues. The CDR3 reads CAPPRPRIHEQYF. In DNA, the CDR3 is TGTGCCCCACCACGACCCAGGATCCACGAGCAGTACTTC.